This TCR beta chain was captured in a study of T cell responses to AZD1222 COVID-19 vaccine. Looking at the study overall: Second-dose schedules of about 4 or about 12 weeks were combined. Study results and caveats: Just five to seven people given AZD1222 tested seropositive at baseline. Repertoire sampling was restricted to post-peak T cell response timepoints. Clonal diversity may have been underestimated, and the donors were mostly white British, with more females than males.

CDR1 and CDR2 (germline): LGHDT, YNNKEL (reference sequence). V lost 2 bases and J lost 3, with 10 bases in between. The CDR3 runs to 14 residues. This table comes from immunoSEQ multiplex PCR, and its TCRdb copy is limited to in-frame clones, with some not included. The sample records 40,000 to 65,000 clones, roughly 83% being singletons. Remarks on this clone: Its antigen remains unidentified.

The chain couples TRBV3-1 (or the pseudogene TRBV3-2) to TRBJ1-2; D might be TRBD1 (6 bases). The source was peripheral blood, collected on day 0 of AZD1222 vaccination. This TCR was recovered from an adult in good health. The DNA for the CDR3 is TGTGCCAGCAGCCAAATGACAGGTGACTATGGCTACACCTTC. This codes for CASSQMTGDYGYTF.